The 22 T cell receptor beta chains below all came from one sample that was sequenced in a study of shared T cell receptors in the human thymus. TCRdb's table, derived via immunoSEQ multiplex PCR, lists solely in-frame clones and lacks some. Of some 400,000 clones listed, around 93% are singletons. Sequenced material: thymocytes. The receptors stem from a human donor.

The chain links TRBV4-3 to TRBJ1-2; D gene uncertain. CDR3 length: 13 amino acids. Germline V lookup: CDR1 LGHNA, CDR2 YSLEER. The germline V and J ends were trimmed by 4 bases and 5 bases, with 11 bases remaining between them. CDR3: CASSRTGIYGYTF. In DNA form, the CDR3 reads TGCGCCAGCAGCCGAACGGGGATTTATGGCTACACCTTC.

This chain connects TRBV7-6 to TRBJ2-7, with TRBD2 as a possible D gene (6 bases). The CDR3 has 16 residues. Trimming removed 4 bases at V and 0 bases at J, with 16 bases between. Looked up from germline, CDR1 is SGHVS and CDR2 is FNYEAQ. This CDR3 reads CASSSPLGGGSYEQYF. DNA of the CDR3: TGTGCCAGCAGCTCCCCCCTGGGGGGAGGCTCCTACGAGCAGTACTTC. Complete variable domain (other parts from reference TRBV7-6 and TRBJ2-7): GAGVSQSPRYKVTKRGQDVALRCDPISGHVSLYWYRQALGQGPEFLTYFNYEAQQDKSGLPNDRFSAERPEGSISTLTIQRTEQRDSAMYRCASSSPLGGGSYEQYFGPGTRLTVT.

The chain recombines TRBV27 with TRBJ2-7, with 9 bases aligning to TRBD2. Trimming cost V 5 bases and J 1 base; bases outside gene matches: 6. The CDR3 contains 15 residues. The germline V gene has CDR1 MNHEY and CDR2 SMNVEV (reference sequence). DNA for the CDR3: TGTGCCAGCAGTGCAAGCGGGAGGAGGTCCTACGAGCAGTACTTC. Its translation: CASSASGRRSYEQYF.

The chain carries TRBV27 and TRBJ2-2; 11 bases line up with TRBD2. CDR1 is MNHEY, CDR2 SMNVEV, per germline (reference sequence). V was pared by 5 bases and J by 1 base, with 3 bases of the junction left unmatched. CDR3 length equals 16 residues. The CDR3 sequence: CASSRLAGWNTGELFF. CDR3 coding DNA: TGTGCCAGCAGTCGACTAGCGGGGTGGAACACCGGGGAGCTGTTTTTT.

The chain combines TRBV7-2 with TRBJ2-1; D remains unclear. Trimming removed 4 bases at V and 10 bases at J, with 11 bases between. The CDR3 has 12 amino acids. Germline CDR1 reads SGHTA; CDR2 reads FQGNSA. CDR3 loop: CASSSGPPEQFF. CDR3 sequence (DNA): TGTGCCAGCAGCTCGGGCCCACCAGAGCAGTTCTTC. Supplemented by reference TRBV7-2 and TRBJ2-1, the full variable domain reads GAGVSQSPSNKVTEKGKDVELRCDPISGHTALYWYRQSLGQGLEFLIYFQGNSAPDKSGLPSDRFSAERTGGSVSTLTIQRTQQEDSAVYLCASSSGPPEQFFGPGTRLTVL.

V gene TRBV5-6 combines with J gene TRBJ2-5, with 9 bases matching TRBD1. Germline V lookup: CDR1 SGHDT, CDR2 YYEEEE. V dropped 0 bases and J dropped 3; count of bases not matched to a gene: 9. CDR3 length: 17 residues. CDR3 bases: TGTGCCAGCAGCTTGGGGCGGGACAGGGCGAAGGAAGAGACCCAGTACTTC. Translating it yields CASSLGRDRAKEETQYF.

This chain's CDR3 is CASRKVTSGRAGETQYF. The DNA for the CDR3 is TGTGCCAGCCGAAAGGTGACTAGCGGGAGGGCCGGGGAGACCCAGTACTTC. The rearrangement links TRBV27 to TRBJ2-5; the match to TRBD2 covers 14 bases. The J segment lost 5 bases and the V segment lost 8 bases, leaving 13 bases of the junction unmatched. The CDR3 spans 17 residues. Germline assignment: CDR1 MNHEY and CDR2 SMNVEV (reference sequence).

V gene TRBV4-1 combines with J gene TRBJ2-1; TRBD2 is a possible D gene (5 bases). The CDR3 extends over 15 amino acids. V lost 0 bases and J 5 bases, leaving 11 bases between the germline ends. Germline V gives CDR1 MGHRA, CDR2 YSYEKL. The CDR3: CASSQDPPGDNEQFF. The CDR3, as DNA: TGCGCCAGCAGCCAAGATCCTCCCGGGGACAATGAGCAGTTCTTC.

This chain uses TRBV5-6 with TRBJ2-3; D is undetermined. CDR3 length equals 14 residues. The ends were cut back, 0 bases at V and 4 bases at J, with 9 bases in the middle. Germline V gene data show CDR1 as SGHDT and CDR2 as YYEEEE. The chain's CDR3 is CASSLAEVPDTQYF. The DNA of the CDR3 is TGTGCCAGCAGCTTGGCCGAGGTCCCAGATACGCAGTATTTT.

The genes are TRBV19 and TRBJ1-5; D gene unclear. The CDR3 has 11 residues. Trimming pared 9 bases from V and 7 bases from J, leaving 10 bases between. In germline, CDR1 is LNHDA, CDR2 SQIVND (reference sequence). For the CDR3, the DNA is TGTGCCAGAATAACCGACCAGCCCCAGCATTTT. Its translation: CARITDQPQHF.

The gene calls are TRBV7-3 and TRBJ2-3; D may match TRBD1 or TRBD2 (6 bases each). V was trimmed by 1 base and J by 2 bases, leaving 25 bases between them. Germline loops: CDR1 SGHTA, CDR2 FQGTGA. CDR3 size: 20 residues. This CDR3 is CASSLIGVGGTGHPTDTQYF. Written as DNA, the CDR3 is TGTGCCAGCAGCTTAATTGGCGTCGGGGGAACGGGACACCCCACAGATACGCAGTATTTT.

The rearrangement uses TRBV10-3 and TRBJ2-7, with no clear D. Trimming took off 1 base at V and 0 bases at J, with 10 bases between the two ends. CDR1 and CDR2 (germline): ENHRY, SYGVKD. This CDR3 has 15 amino acids. In nucleotides, the CDR3 is TGTGCCATCAGTGAGTATGGTGCTAGCTCCTACGAGCAGTACTTC. This encodes CAISEYGASSYEQYF.

This rearrangement joins TRBV2 to TRBJ1-4, with TRBD1 identical over 8 bases. This CDR3 is built from 18 residues. CDR1 is SNHLY, CDR2 FYNNEI, per germline. V lost 4 bases, J lost 6 bases, and 16 bases stayed unmatched. The CDR3 coding sequence is TGTGCCAGCAGTGTAGTCCTCAACATACAGGGGGGAGATGAAAAACTGTTTTTT. Translated: CASSVVLNIQGGDEKLFF.

For this clone: At the DNA level, this CDR3 is encoded by other sequences in the same sample as well. V and J are TRBV5-1 and TRBJ2-5; D not certain. The CDR3 has 13 residues. V lost 1 base and J 2 bases, leaving 6 bases between the germline ends. Looked up from germline, CDR1 is SGHRS and CDR2 is YFSETQ. The chain's CDR3 is CASSLSGQETQYF. The CDR3 nucleotides read TGCGCCAGCAGCTTGTCTGGACAAGAGACCCAGTACTTC. The complete variable domain, with remaining parts taken from reference TRBV5-1 and TRBJ2-5, reads KAGVTQTPRYLIKTRGQQVTLSCSPISGHRSVSWYQQTPGQGLQFLFEYFSETQRNKGNFPGRFSGRQFSNSRSEMNVSTLELGDSALYLCASSLSGQETQYFGPGTRLLVL.

The rearrangement joins TRBV15 to TRBJ2-1; 10 bases agree with TRBD2. This CDR3 contains 17 residues. Germline loops: CDR1 LNHNV, CDR2 YYDKDF (reference sequence). The ends lost 6 bases at V and 3 bases at J; junction bases unmatched: 11. The CDR3 protein is CATSRLLAGEIYNEQFF. In DNA, the CDR3 is TGTGCCACCAGTCGACTTCTAGCGGGAGAGATCTACAATGAGCAGTTCTTC.

This clone was recorded only once. The chain recombines TRBV9 with TRBJ2-5; TRBD2 might be the D (6 bases). The CDR3 consists of 16 residues. V was pared by 0 bases and J by 1 base, with 13 bases between. Per germline, CDR1 SGDLS and CDR2 YYNGEE. CDR3 DNA sequence: TGTGCCAGCAGCGTAGCTCAAGCGGGTGTCCAAGAGACCCAGTACTTC. It specifies CASSVAQAGVQETQYF. Drawing the rest from reference TRBV9 and TRBJ2-5, the complete variable domain is DSGVTQTPKHLITATGQRVTLRCSPRSGDLSVYWYQQSLDQGLQFLIQYYNGEERAKGNILERFSAQQFPDLHSELNLSSLELGDSALYFCASSVAQAGVQETQYFGPGTRLLVL.

The J gene is TRBJ2-1, the V gene TRBV9; the match to TRBD2 covers 10 bases. The CDR3 extends over 17 amino acids. Germline-derived CDR1 and CDR2 are SGDLS and YYNGEE. V lost 4 bases and J lost 10; bases outside the gene matches: 17. The CDR3 DNA follows: TGTGCCAGCAGCCCCTCGTACGTAGCGGGAGGTTTGTACGAGCAGTTCTTC. It codes for CASSPSYVAGGLYEQFF.

The J gene is TRBJ2-5, the V gene TRBV7-9; 11 bases line up with TRBD2. The J segment lost 5 bases and the V segment lost 1 base, leaving 6 bases of the junction unmatched. CDR3 length equals 16 residues. CDR1 is SEHNR and CDR2 is FQNEAQ in the germline V gene (reference sequence). The CDR3 DNA is TGTGCCAGCAGCTTAGGATCTAGCGGGAGGATGGAGACCCAGTACTTC. It encodes CASSLGSSGRMETQYF.

The J gene is TRBJ2-6, the V gene TRBV27, with 7 bases lining up with TRBD1. V shed 5 bases and J 2 bases; nucleotides not matched to a gene: 9. Germline V gene sequence: CDR1 MNHEY, CDR2 SMNVEV (reference sequence). The CDR3 length is 17 residues. In DNA, the CDR3 is TGTGCCAGCAGTCAGCGACAGGGCCCTACTGGGGCCAACGTCCTGACTTTC. Amino acids: CASSQRQGPTGANVLTF.

Only one count was recorded for this clone. The genes are TRBV6-1 and TRBJ1-1; tentatively, D is TRBD1 (5 bases). Germline V gene sequence: CDR1 MNHNS, CDR2 SASEGT. CDR3 length: 15 amino acids. V was clipped by 1 base and J by 1 base, with 10 bases between them. The CDR3 DNA reads as TGTGCCAGCAGTGAAGGCGACAGAAAGAACACTGAAGCTTTCTTT. Translating gives CASSEGDRKNTEAFF.

The chain has TRBV5-4 and TRBJ2-1, with 7 bases that match TRBD2. Per the germline V gene, CDR1 is SGHNT and CDR2 is YYREEE (reference sequence). The CDR3 sequence is 16 residues long. V lost 1 base and J lost 6; bases outside the gene matches: 10. Here the CDR3 DNA reads TGTGCCAGCAGCTTGCCGGGTACTAGCGTCACCAATGAGCAGTTCTTC. This sequence encodes CASSLPGTSVTNEQFF.

Here the CDR3 reads CASKAGYQPQHF. The CDR3 nucleotides are TGTGCCAGCAAGGCAGGCTATCAGCCCCAGCATTTT. This chain connects TRBV27 to TRBJ1-5, with D uncertain. Germline loops: CDR1 MNHEY, CDR2 SMNVEV (reference sequence). V was clipped by 7 bases and J by 5 bases, with 9 bases between them. CDR3 length: 12 residues.